Sequencing of this T cell receptor (beta chain) was carried out in a study of blood T cell repertoires in COVID-19 (dated by TCRdb to about 2020). At the level of the whole study: Collaborator samples came from the United States, Italy and Spain and covered acute and convalescent phases of COVID-19. The prospective study material was composed of cDNA or gDNA derived from T cells, B-cell-depleted T cells, or PBMCs. Where available, HLA class I and class II types were taken from metadata supplied by the sample provider and were not determined by assay-based typing. The dataset comprised deeply sampled blood TCRbeta repertoires from subjects exposed to, actively infected with, or recovered from COVID-19. The sample metadata nearly always contained a de-identified subject ID, COVID-19 status, age in years and sex. The samples were drawn from the first 160 participants of the ongoing ImmuneRACE study and from 950 to 1,500 subjects provided by 6 global collaborators. The repertoires were released in a freely available public database meant as a resource for research on the immune response to SARS-CoV-2. The paper as a whole reports these results and caveats: How much clinical and demographic metadata was included differed by source and by participant, and the metadata was provided uncurated.

The collaborating institutions used their own protocols to collect whole blood in K2EDTA tubes. For TCRbeta analysis, collaborator samples were shipped as frozen whole blood, as isolated PBMCs, or as DNA extracted from either sample type. The immunoSEQ Assay, a bias-controlled multiplex PCR, was used to amplify TCRbeta CDR3 regions from genomic DNA. In the original analysis: The number of nucleated cells in each sample was estimated from the amplification of reference gene primers within the assay. Sequence reads were collapsed and filtered to measure the absolute abundance of every unique TCRbeta CDR3 rearrangement. For each sample, productive Simpson clonality was calculated as the square root of Simpson's diversity index over productive rearrangements. In its TCRdb copy, this immuneACCESS table keeps in-frame sequences only and misses some clones. Where compared with another copy, unresolved V genes explain less than half of these, and the others have no known cause. V and J calls and clone size follow that table, whereas D and trimming were derived from the DNA. The sample data list about 48,000 clones, and approximately 80% of these were observed just once. In total, the top ten clones hold 15% to 20% of the sample.

V is reduced by 6 bases and J by 6 bases, leaving a spacing of 21 bases between them. The CDR3 spans 16 residues, from the cysteine through the phenylalanine. Only the CDR3 DNA is retained, 48 bases long and in frame from the first base. According to the germline V gene, CDR1 reads MDHEN and CDR2 reads SYDVKM. A remark on this clone: It has no known antigen specificity. No base quality information exists; no much larger clone differs at one position.

The TCR was taken from a human donor with active or convalescent COVID-19. The donor label of this sample is uncertain. The receptor chain draws on TRBV28 and TRBJ2-1; the D gene is possibly TRBD1, with 5 bases matching. Sequencing was performed on peripheral blood. The CDR3 corresponds to CASRFPGIGRVNEQFF. The DNA sequence is TGTGCCAGCAGATTTCCTGGCATCGGCAGGGTCAATGAGCAGTTCTTC.